Listed here are 26 T cell receptor beta chains from one sample, sequenced in a study of blood T cell repertoires in COVID-19. Clones were read by immunoSEQ multiplex PCR, and TCRdb kept only the in-frame ones, dropping some. The sample gives 84,000 or so clones, roughly 78% of which show up once; 1.2% is in the top ten. Sequencing used peripheral blood. Receptors were obtained from a woman aged 80 or over with acute or convalescent COVID-19.

The chain employs TRBV14 and TRBJ1-6; 11 bases are shared with TRBD1. Looked up from germline, CDR1 is SGHDN and CDR2 is FVKESK. V lost 4 bases and J lost 9; bases outside the gene matches: 2. The CDR3 is made up of 14 amino acids. The CDR3 DNA follows: TGTGCCAGCAGCCGGACAGGGGGCCGTTCACCCCTCCACTTT. Translated: CASSRTGGRSPLHF.

This clone showed up just once. V is TRBV9 and J is TRBJ1-4; TRBD1 matches 9 bases. The germline V gene has CDR1 SGDLS and CDR2 YYNGEE. The V and J ends lost 1 base and 5 bases, in that order; junction bases with no gene match: 3. The CDR3 is made up of 15 amino acids. The CDR3 reads CASSVLGTGNEKLFF. The CDR3 DNA sequence: TGTGCCAGCAGCGTATTGGGGACAGGGAATGAAAAACTGTTTTTT.

This clone has only a few counts. The chain uses TRBV5-1 and TRBJ2-1; TRBD2 aligns across 8 bases. The CDR3 spans 14 residues. The junction had 2 bases not matched to a gene; V was cut back by 0 bases and J by 6 bases. Germline-derived CDR1 and CDR2 are SGHRS and YFSETQ. The chain's CDR3 is CASSLGAGGNEQFF. The CDR3 DNA reads TGCGCCAGCAGCTTGGGGGCGGGGGGCAATGAGCAGTTCTTC.

The chain carries TRBV10-2 and TRBJ1-1; possible D gene TRBD1, 5 bases. V lost 2 bases, J lost 3 bases, and 13 bases lay in between. The CDR3 loop spans 15 amino acids. Germline loops: CDR1 WSHSY, CDR2 SAAADI. The CDR3 loop is CASSETQGRDTEAFF. The CDR3 DNA reads TGCGCCAGCAGTGAGACCCAGGGTCGGGACACTGAAGCTTTCTTT.

The chain is built from TRBV29-1 and TRBJ2-2, with D unclear. Germline values: CDR1 SQVTM, CDR2 ANQGSEA. The CDR3 is made up of 14 amino acids. The germline V and J ends were trimmed by 3 bases and 0 bases, with 8 bases remaining between them. In DNA form, the CDR3 reads TGCAGCGTTGAGGCAATTCCGAACACCGGGGAGCTGTTTTTT. Its translation is CSVEAIPNTGELFF.

This chain connects TRBV5-4 to TRBJ2-1; a weak D match, TRBD2 (6 bases). Trimming removed 4 bases from V and 5 bases from J, with 13 bases in between. Germline lookup yields CDR1 SGHNT and CDR2 YYREEE (reference sequence). This CDR3 comprises 14 residues. DNA of the CDR3: TGTGCCAGCAGCCCCGGGAGTCGCGACAATGAGCAGTTCTTC. Translation gives CASSPGSRDNEQFF. Complete variable domain (other parts from reference TRBV5-4 and TRBJ2-1): ETGVTQSPTHLIKTRGQQVTLRCSSQSGHNTVSWYQQALGQGPQFIFQYYREEENGRGNFPPRFSGLQFPNYSSELNVNALELDDSALYLCASSPGSRDNEQFFGPGTRLTVL.

This clone showed up just a few times. The genes are TRBV5-4 and TRBJ2-2; the D gene is possibly TRBD2 (5 bases). Trimming left V 2 bases short and J 3 bases short, with 11 bases between. The germline gives CDR1 SGHNT, CDR2 YYREEE (reference sequence). The CDR3 covers 15 residues. The CDR3 DNA reads as TGTGCCAGCAGCTTCACGGGAATCGACACCGGGGAGCTGTTTTTT. It yields the protein CASSFTGIDTGELFF.

This chain joins TRBV12-3 or TRBV12-4 and TRBJ1-2; D call uncertain. The CDR3 consists of 12 residues. V was pared by 6 bases and J by 2 bases, with 7 bases between. DNA for the CDR3: TGTGCCAGCAGCACAGCCAACTATGGCTACACCTTC. Encoded protein: CASSTANYGYTF.

This clone appeared a single time. V and J are TRBV3-1 (or the pseudogene TRBV3-2) and TRBJ2-7, with D perhaps matching TRBD2 (6 bases). Deletions cut 1 base from V and 4 bases from J, with 14 bases between. The CDR3 spans 15 residues. Germline lookup yields CDR1 LGHDT and CDR2 YNNKEL (reference sequence). The CDR3 bases are TGTGCCAGCAGCCAAGGCCCCGGGGGAGAGTACGAGCAGTACTTC. Amino acids: CASSQGPGGEYEQYF.

V and J are TRBV28 and TRBJ1-3; 7 bases fit TRBD1. CDR1 and CDR2 from the germline V gene are MDHEN and SYDVKM. The V and J ends lost 4 bases and 4 bases, in that order; junction bases with no gene match: 13. The CDR3 is made up of 17 amino acids. The CDR3 here is CASSYTGGGASGNTIYF. CDR3 DNA sequence: TGTGCCAGCAGTTATACCGGAGGGGGCGCTTCGGGAAACACCATATATTTT.

The chain couples TRBV7-3 to TRBJ2-1, with D tentatively TRBD1 (7 bases). This CDR3 is 17 amino acids long. V lost 5 bases and J lost 3, with 20 bases in between. Germline loops: CDR1 SGHTA, CDR2 FQGTGA. This chain's CDR3 is CASSPGGTAKFYNEQFF. CDR3 coding DNA: TGTGCCAGCAGCCCCGGAGGGACAGCGAAATTCTACAATGAGCAGTTCTTC. Based on the CDR3 plus reference TRBV7-3 and TRBJ2-1, the full variable domain is GAGVSQTPSNKVTEKGKYVELRCDPISGHTALYWYRQSLGQGPEFLIYFQGTGAADDSGLPNDRFFAVRPEGSVSTLKIQRTERGDSAVYLCASSPGGTAKFYNEQFFGPGTRLTVL.

This rearrangement joins TRBV2 to TRBJ2-3; possible D gene TRBD1, 9 bases. The CDR3 covers 19 residues. Germline values: CDR1 SNHLY, CDR2 FYNNEI. Trimming cost V 6 bases and J 1 base, with 26 bases left between them. CDR3 DNA: TGTGCCAGCAGCCCCACCTTTGCCGGGGGGGACAGGGGCACAGATACGCAGTATTTT. This sequence encodes CASSPTFAGGDRGTDTQYF.

V and J are TRBV7-2 and TRBJ2-1, with D possibly TRBD1 on 5 matching bases. The CDR3 is 16 amino acids. The ends were cut back, 1 base at V and 5 bases at J, with 15 bases in the middle. Germline V gene data show CDR1 as SGHTA and CDR2 as FQGNSA. CDR3 DNA sequence: TGTGCCAGCAGCTTAGTCCTCCATGGGGCTAACAATGAGCAGTTCTTC. This translates into CASSLVLHGANNEQFF.

CDR3 sequence (DNA): TGCGCCAGCACTAGCGGAAGCACAGATACGCAGTATTTT. Residues: CASTSGSTDTQYF. The chain is built from TRBV5-1 and TRBJ2-3, with TRBD2 identical over 7 bases. Per germline, CDR1 SGHRS and CDR2 YFSETQ. With V trimmed by 6 bases and J by 0 bases, 1 base remained unmatched. The CDR3 is 13 amino acids.

The gene calls are TRBV5-1 and TRBJ2-1, with 10 positions matching TRBD2. Germline V gene lookup returns CDR1 SGHRS and CDR2 YFSETQ. V gave up 4 bases and J gave up 4 bases; unmatched junction bases: 8. CDR3 length: 16 amino acids. The CDR3: CASSPSGTSEYNEQFF. Written as DNA, the CDR3 is TGCGCCAGCAGCCCGAGTGGGACTAGCGAATACAATGAGCAGTTCTTC.

The chain has TRBV2 and TRBJ2-3, with D possibly being TRBD1 (6 bases). This CDR3 has 14 amino acids. V was pared by 7 bases and J by 0 bases, with 11 bases between. Looked up from germline, CDR1 is SNHLY and CDR2 is FYNNEI. The CDR3 DNA reads as TGTGCCAGCACCGAACAGGGCAGCACAGATACGCAGTATTTT. Its protein is CASTEQGSTDTQYF.

This chain uses TRBV5-1 with TRBJ2-1; TRBD1 aligns across 7 bases. This CDR3 is built from 14 residues. The germline V gene encodes CDR1 SGHRS and CDR2 YFSETQ. The trim removed 6 bases at V and 9 bases at J, leaving 12 bases unmatched. The CDR3 DNA reads TGCGCCAGCACCCCCGCAGGGGGAATTCTTGAGCAGTTCTTC. The encoded protein is CASTPAGGILEQFF. Filled out from reference TRBV5-1 and TRBJ2-1, the complete variable domain reads KAGVTQTPRYLIKTRGQQVTLSCSPISGHRSVSWYQQTPGQGLQFLFEYFSETQRNKGNFPGRFSGRQFSNSRSEMNVSTLELGDSALYLCASTPAGGILEQFFGPGTRLTVL.

This chain uses TRBV6-5 with TRBJ1-1, with D unresolved. Trimming stripped 6 bases from V and 5 bases from J, with 7 bases between. The CDR3 is 11 amino acids. The V gene's germline CDR1 is MNHEY and CDR2 SVGAGI. CDR3 residues: CASSGLTEAFF. CDR3 nucleotide sequence: TGTGCCAGCAGCGGGTTAACTGAAGCTTTCTTT.

V usage is TRBV11-1 and J usage is TRBJ2-5; 7 bases are shared with TRBD1. Germline V gene lookup returns CDR1 SGHAT and CDR2 FQDESV (reference sequence). This CDR3 is built from 14 residues. J gave up 1 base and V 4 bases, and 3 bases lay outside the gene matches. The CDR3 sequence: CASSWGTAQETQYF. The CDR3 region has the DNA TGTGCCAGCAGCTGGGGGACAGCCCAAGAGACCCAGTACTTC.

V usage is TRBV24-1 and J usage is TRBJ2-2; the D gene is possibly TRBD1 (5 bases). Trimming cost V 3 bases and J 2 bases, with 12 bases left between them. This CDR3 contains 16 residues. CDR1 and CDR2 (germline): KGHDR, SFDVKD. The CDR3 protein is CATSDVGVFNTGELFF. The CDR3 DNA follows: TGTGCCACCAGTGATGTAGGGGTCTTTAACACCGGGGAGCTGTTTTTT.

The rearrangement uses TRBV19 and TRBJ2-5; 7 nucleotides agree with TRBD2. Trimming at V came to 10 bases and at J to 4 bases, leaving 9 bases not matched to a gene. The length of the CDR3 is 13 residues. Per the germline V gene, CDR1 is LNHDA and CDR2 is SQIVND (reference sequence). CDR3 DNA sequence: TGTGCCACCGGCTACTCTAGCGGAGAGACCCAGTACTTC. Residues: CATGYSSGETQYF. Together with reference TRBV19 and TRBJ2-5, the CDR3 gives the full variable domain: DGGITQSPKYLFRKEGQNVTLSCEQNLNHDAMYWYRQDPGQGLRLIYYSQIVNDFQKGDIAEGYSVSREKKESFPLTVTSAQKNPTAFYLCATGYSSGETQYFGPGTRLLVL.

This chain connects TRBV11-2 to TRBJ2-7; TRBD2 might be the D (5 bases). The CDR3 spans 13 residues. Germline CDR1 is SGHAT and CDR2 is FQNNGV. V was pared by 4 bases and J by 0 bases, with 7 bases between. CDR3: CASSSTTSYEQYF. The CDR3 DNA sequence: TGTGCCAGCAGCTCGACTACCTCCTACGAGCAGTACTTC. The variable domain in full, with the rest retrieved from reference TRBV11-2 and TRBJ2-7, is EAGVAQSPRYKIIEKRQSVAFWCNPISGHATLYWYQQILGQGPKLLIQFQNNGVVDDSQLPKDRFSAERLKGVDSTLKIQPAKLEDSAVYLCASSSTTSYEQYFGPGTRLTVT.

This rearrangement joins TRBV5-1 to TRBJ2-2, with TRBD1 as a possible D gene (6 bases). The CDR3 extends over 15 amino acids. Germline V gene data show CDR1 as SGHRS and CDR2 as YFSETQ. V lost 0 bases and J 4 bases, leaving 10 bases between the germline ends. The CDR3 nucleotides read TGCGCCAGCAGCTTGGGGACAGACCTCACCGGGGAGCTGTTTTTT. Translated, it gives CASSLGTDLTGELFF.

V gene TRBV5-1 combines with J gene TRBJ1-2, with 8 bases identical to TRBD1. Looked up from germline, CDR1 is SGHRS and CDR2 is YFSETQ. This CDR3 is built from 14 residues. With V trimmed by 0 bases and J by 2 bases, 0 bases remained unmatched. CDR3 protein: CASSLGTGNYGYTF. CDR3 sequence (DNA): TGCGCCAGCAGCTTGGGGACAGGGAACTATGGCTACACCTTC. The variable domain in full, with the rest retrieved from reference TRBV5-1 and TRBJ1-2, is KAGVTQTPRYLIKTRGQQVTLSCSPISGHRSVSWYQQTPGQGLQFLFEYFSETQRNKGNFPGRFSGRQFSNSRSEMNVSTLELGDSALYLCASSLGTGNYGYTFGSGTRLTVV.

CDR3 region: CASSRRHLDGYTF. CDR3 bases: TGTGCCAGCAGTCGACGACACCTTGATGGCTACACCTTC. The genes are TRBV27 and TRBJ1-2; no clear D gene. The CDR3 sequence is 13 residues long. Trimming took 5 bases from V and 6 from J, leaving 13 bases between them. Germline lookup yields CDR1 MNHEY and CDR2 SMNVEV (reference sequence).

This chain connects TRBV28 to TRBJ1-1, with D uncertain. Germline assignment: CDR1 MDHEN and CDR2 SYDVKM. The CDR3 is made up of 13 amino acids. V shed 4 bases and J shed 10 bases, with 16 bases lying between them. In DNA form, the CDR3 reads TGTGCCAGCAGTTCCCTCCGCTTGGGGAGAGCTTTCTTT. Amino acid sequence: CASSSLRLGRAFF.